This T cell receptor (beta chain) came from a study of response to subunit inactivated influenza vaccine. TCRdb passed the RT-PCR reads through MiXCR, listing each CDR3 protein once. The data contain 500,000 to 550,000 distinct CDR3 sequences, roughly 7.9% of them singletons. CDR1 and CDR2 (germline): SQVTM, ANQGSEA. The CDR3 is 14 residues long. V was shortened by 4 bases and J by 3 bases, with 15 bases between the two germline ends. This clonotype was detected many times. Sequences were derived from PBMCs from blood, sampled 23 months after vaccination. This receptor was taken from a man in his fifties or sixties who received an inactivated influenza vaccine. This chain links TRBV29-1 with TRBJ1-2; D is possibly TRBD1 (6 bases). CDR3: CSVARYRVDYGYTF. The DNA of the CDR3 is TGCAGCGTTGCGCGATACAGGGTCGACTATGGCTACACCTTC.